This T cell receptor (beta chain) was retrieved from a study of T cells after yellow fever vaccination. Study in general: Preparing low-cell-number fractions relied on SMART-Seq v4 Ultra Low Input.

This clonotype was observed at least ten times. The antigen is unknown. V lost 6 bases, J lost 0 bases, and 10 bases lay in between. CDR3 length equals 14 residues. TCRdb processed the 5' RACE reads anew with MiXCR; each CDR3 protein has one entry. The data contain 250,000 or so distinct CDR3 sequences, 6.9% of them singletons. Findings and caveats of the study: In FACS-sorted repertoires, abundant clonotypes from the bulk population could appear as contaminants. The booster saw the reappearance of most primary-vaccination clones (approximately 96% CD4, around 90% CD8).

Source: CD4+ T cells sorted from PBMCs, taken 15 days after the yellow fever booster vaccination. The clonotype comes from a man aged 25 to 45 who received the YFV17D yellow fever vaccine. The chain joins TRBV12-3 or TRBV12-4 to TRBJ2-3; the D gene is possibly TRBD2 (5 bases). This chain's CDR3 is CASRRLSSTDTQYF. CDR3 in DNA: TGTGCCAGCAGGAGACTATCTAGCACAGATACGCAGTATTTT.